This T cell receptor beta chain came from a study of CD8 T cells in Susac syndrome. Sequencing targeted TCR beta in T cells from blood (CD8+ and CD4+). Details on this clonotype: Its specificity is not known.

V gave up 7 bases and J gave up 6 bases, with 16 bases separating them. The CDR3 loop spans 14 amino acids. General study results and limits: The study's TCR sequencing and HLA analysis covered a relatively small number of individuals, and the study acknowledged this.

The authors reverse transcribed 0.5 to 1 ug RNA with random hexamers. By means of immunoSEQ multiplex PCR, TCR beta CDR3 spanning 54 Vbeta and 13 Jbeta underwent amplification. TCRdb re-called the immunoSEQ multiplex PCR reads through MiXCR, storing one row per CDR3 protein. The data contain 200,000 to 250,000 distinct CDR3 sequences, 95% of them singletons. The specimen sequenced was CD4+ T cells from PBMCs. The sequence was obtained from a human donor with multiple sclerosis. The chain carries TRBV12-3 or TRBV12-4 and TRBJ1-5; the D gene is possibly TRBD1 (6 bases). The CDR3 spells CASTLGGGGQPQHF. The CDR3 DNA follows: TGTGCCAGCACCCTAGGGGGGGGAGGTCAGCCCCAGCATTTT.